The 2 T cell receptor beta chains below come from one sample, sequenced in a study of T cell repertoires in cytomegalovirus infection. TCRdb itself ran the reads through MiXCR, one entry per CDR3 protein. The top ten hold around 3.2% of the sample, which has 150,000 to 200,000 distinct CDR3 sequences, about 20% seen once. Sample: PBMCs. Source of these receptors: a human donor in good health (CMV status not recorded). Some clones in this sample may be carry-over from other donors' samples.

The gene calls are TRBV7-9 and TRBJ1-3; D is unresolved. The germline gives CDR1 SEHNR, CDR2 FQNEAQ (reference sequence). The CDR3 length is 16 residues. V shed 2 bases and J shed 0 bases, with 11 bases lying between them. The CDR3 is CASSLSGRRSGNTIYF. The CDR3 DNA follows: TGTGCCAGCAGCTTATCCGGACGGCGCTCTGGAAACACCATATATTTT.

This clonotype was seen a few times. The V gene is TRBV7-3, the J gene TRBJ2-2; D might be TRBD1 or TRBD2, each matching 6 bases. Germline assignment: CDR1 SGHTA and CDR2 FQGTGA. The V and J ends lost 3 bases and 5 bases respectively, with 19 bases between them. The length of the CDR3 is 17 residues. The CDR3 here is CASSLYGGLETTGELFF. Written as DNA, the CDR3 is TGTGCCAGCAGCTTGTATGGGGGGCTCGAAACGACCGGGGAGCTGTTTTTT.